This is a list of T cell receptor beta chains from one sample in a study of blood T cell repertoires in COVID-19. TCRdb keeps only in-frame clones here, not all; method: immunoSEQ multiplex PCR. The sample has about 140,000 clones, 75% to 90% seen once. Sequencing was done on a sample of peripheral blood. The receptor set was obtained from a man aged 65 to 85 who had recovered from COVID-19. The CDR3 runs from the conserved cysteine through the conserved F or W. D genes are given only for firm matches. Not every row has a clone size; where given, it reads once, few, many or a size class.

J gene: TRBJ2-2; CDR3 length: 16; D gene: -; clone size: -; V gene: TRBV11-2; CDR3 DNA: TGTGCCAGCAGCTTAAGCCGGCAGGGGAACACCGGGGAGCTGTTTTTT; CDR3 protein: CASSLSRQGNTGELFF
J gene: TRBJ1-2; CDR3 length: 12; D gene: TRBD1; clone size: few; V gene: TRBV2; CDR3 DNA: TGTGCCAGCAGTGAGACCCGGGACAGATTAAATTTC; CDR3 protein: CASSETRDRLNF
J gene: TRBJ2-2; CDR3 length: 14; D gene: TRBD2; clone size: -; V gene: TRBV30; CDR3 DNA: TGTGCCCATGACGGAGCGGGGGTTCTCCGGGAGCTGTTTTTT; CDR3 protein: CAHDGAGVLRELFF
J gene: TRBJ2-1; CDR3 length: 17; D gene: TRBD2; clone size: once; V gene: TRBV9; CDR3 DNA: TGTGCCAGCAGCTCAAGGGATAGCGGGAGCGGTTACAATGAGCAGTTCTTC; CDR3 protein: CASSSRDSGSGYNEQFF
J gene: TRBJ1-3; CDR3 length: 17; D gene: -; clone size: -; V gene: TRBV30; CDR3 DNA: TGTGCCTGGAGTCTATCGGGACACCGATCCTCTGGAAACACCATATATTTT; CDR3 protein: CAWSLSGHRSSGNTIYF
J gene: TRBJ2-3; CDR3 length: 17; D gene: TRBD2; clone size: -; V gene: TRBV10-3; CDR3 DNA: TGTGCCATCAGTGAGACGACTAGCCTCCGGGGCACAGATACGCAGTATTTT; CDR3 protein: CAISETTSLRGTDTQYF
J gene: TRBJ1-5; CDR3 length: 14; D gene: TRBD1; clone size: once; V gene: TRBV30; CDR3 DNA: TGTGCCTGGAGTTACAGGGGAATGGGGCAGCCCCAGCATTTT; CDR3 protein: CAWSYRGMGQPQHF
J gene: TRBJ2-5; CDR3 length: 13; D gene: TRBD2; clone size: -; V gene: TRBV12-3/TRBV12-4; CDR3 DNA: TGTGCCAGCAGTTCGGGGGGGCCGGAGACCCAGTACTTC; CDR3 protein: CASSSGGPETQYF
J gene: TRBJ1-2; CDR3 length: 15; D gene: -; clone size: -; V gene: TRBV4-3; CDR3 DNA: TGCGCCAGCAGCCAATCCCAGGGTCTAGGCTATGGCTACACCTTC; CDR3 protein: CASSQSQGLGYGYTF
J gene: TRBJ1-4; CDR3 length: 16; D gene: TRBD1; clone size: -; V gene: TRBV11-2; CDR3 DNA: TGTGCCAGCAGCTGGGGACAGGGTAACACTAATGAAAAACTGTTTTTT; CDR3 protein: CASSWGQGNTNEKLFF
J gene: TRBJ1-1; CDR3 length: 15; D gene: TRBD1; clone size: -; V gene: TRBV5-6; CDR3 DNA: TGTGCCAGCAGCACCCTCACAGGGGGGCTAACTGAAGCTTTCTTT; CDR3 protein: CASSTLTGGLTEAFF
J gene: TRBJ1-1; CDR3 length: 13; D gene: TRBD1; clone size: -; V gene: TRBV10-3; CDR3 DNA: TGTGCCATCAGTGGGGACAGGGGCACTGAAGCTTTCTTT; CDR3 protein: CAISGDRGTEAFF
J gene: TRBJ1-2; CDR3 length: 14; D gene: -; clone size: -; V gene: TRBV27; CDR3 DNA: TGTGCCAGCAGAACTGGGGGGGGCAACTATGGCTACACCTTC; CDR3 protein: CASRTGGGNYGYTF
J gene: TRBJ2-7; CDR3 length: 16; D gene: TRBD1; clone size: -; V gene: TRBV18; CDR3 DNA: TGTGCCAGCTCGGCCACCACCGGGACAGGGTTCTACGAGCAGTACTTC; CDR3 protein: CASSATTGTGFYEQYF
J gene: TRBJ2-5; CDR3 length: 14; D gene: TRBD2; clone size: -; V gene: TRBV29-1; CDR3 DNA: TGCAGCGTCCGACTAGCGCGGTACCAAGAGACCCAGTACTTC; CDR3 protein: CSVRLARYQETQYF
J gene: TRBJ2-1; CDR3 length: 16; D gene: -; clone size: -; V gene: TRBV4-1; CDR3 DNA: TGCGCCAGCAGCCAACATCAGTCCAGAGGCGAGGCGGAGCAGTTCTTC; CDR3 protein: CASSQHQSRGEAEQFF
J gene: TRBJ2-5; CDR3 length: 12; D gene: -; clone size: -; V gene: TRBV5-1; CDR3 DNA: TGCGCCAGCAGGGACAGCCAAGAGACCCAGTACTTC; CDR3 protein: CASRDSQETQYF
J gene: TRBJ1-6; CDR3 length: 16; D gene: TRBD1; clone size: -; V gene: TRBV5-6; CDR3 DNA: TGTGCCAGCAGCAGGACAGGGGGCGCGGTTAATTCACCCCTCCACTTT; CDR3 protein: CASSRTGGAVNSPLHF
J gene: TRBJ2-7; CDR3 length: 14; D gene: TRBD1; clone size: -; V gene: TRBV7-2; CDR3 DNA: TGTGCCAGCAGCAACCGGACAGGGTCCTACGAGCAGTACTTC; CDR3 protein: CASSNRTGSYEQYF
J gene: TRBJ1-3; CDR3 length: 14; D gene: -; clone size: few; V gene: TRBV15; CDR3 DNA: TGTGCCACCACGTTTCGAGGTTCTGGAAACACCATATATTTT; CDR3 protein: CATTFRGSGNTIYF
J gene: TRBJ2-5; CDR3 length: 16; D gene: TRBD1; clone size: -; V gene: TRBV10-3; CDR3 DNA: TGTGCCATCAGCTCCGGGACAGGGATGGTGTTGGGGACCCAGTACTTC; CDR3 protein: CAISSGTGMVLGTQYF
J gene: TRBJ1-1; CDR3 length: 15; D gene: TRBD1; clone size: -; V gene: TRBV5-6; CDR3 DNA: TGTGCCAGCAGCTCTTACAGGGGCCGGAACACTGAAGCTTTCTTT; CDR3 protein: CASSSYRGRNTEAFF
J gene: TRBJ2-7; CDR3 length: 16; D gene: TRBD2; clone size: -; V gene: TRBV30; CDR3 DNA: TGTGCCTGGAGCCCCCTTGGGACTAGCGGGCCTATGAAGCAGTACTTC; CDR3 protein: CAWSPLGTSGPMKQYF
J gene: TRBJ2-1; CDR3 length: 15; D gene: TRBD2; clone size: -; V gene: TRBV7-2; CDR3 DNA: TGTGCCAGCAGGACCCCGGGAGGCTTCTACAATGAGCAGTTCTTC; CDR3 protein: CASRTPGGFYNEQFF
J gene: TRBJ2-5; CDR3 length: 18; D gene: -; clone size: -; V gene: TRBV25-1; CDR3 DNA: TGTGCCAGCAGTGAATACCCCTGGGAACGGGGTTCGTGGGAGACCCAGTACTTC; CDR3 protein: CASSEYPWERGSWETQYF
J gene: TRBJ2-7; CDR3 length: 16; D gene: -; clone size: once; V gene: TRBV7-2; CDR3 DNA: TGTGCCAGCAGCTTCCCGGAGGGACCCTCCTCCTACGAGCAGTACTTC; CDR3 protein: CASSFPEGPSSYEQYF
J gene: TRBJ2-2; CDR3 length: 16; D gene: -; clone size: many; V gene: TRBV3-1/TRBV3-2; CDR3 DNA: TGTGCCAGCAGCCAGGGTTCTGACAGTCGGACCGGGGAGCTGTTTTTT; CDR3 protein: CASSQGSDSRTGELFF